By frequency in the sample, the clone carrying this T cell receptor beta chain is medium-sized. Its antigen is still unknown. TCR beta rearrangements were amplified from peripheral blood genomic DNA. These data originate in a study of T cell repertoires in aging, cancer and after chemotherapy. Whole-study context: Over several months to years, re-sampled healthy donor repertoires clearly shared clones. Approximately 9.6 million TCR reads were in the whole dataset. Study-wide results and limits: Across the chemotherapy interval, each cancer cohort showed higher median generation probability, suggesting thymic rebound. Healthy donors lost TCR diversity with age mainly through richness, cancer patients through richness and evenness.

V trimming: 5 bases; J trimming: 5 bases; junction bases outside the gene matches: 9. CDR1 is MNHEY and CDR2 is SMNVEV in the germline V gene (reference sequence). There are 15 residues in the CDR3. Rearranged V-D-J TRB sequences were amplified with a mixed TRB-A/B primer pool. TCRdb recomputed calls from the multiplex PCR reads with MiXCR, one row per CDR3 protein. The table lists roughly 10,000 distinct CDR3 sequences, 25% of them singletons. Sequenced: blood. The source of this sequence is a human donor in good health. The chain links TRBV27 to TRBJ2-7; 10 bases fit TRBD2. The CDR3 here is CASSDALAGVNEQYF. CDR3 DNA sequence: TGTGCCAGCAGTGACGCGCTAGCGGGAGTAAACGAGCAGTACTTC.